This T cell receptor beta chain was found in a study of T cells in Graves' hyperthyroidism and ophthalmopathy. Study observations and caveats: The majority of expanded thyroid clonotypes above 0.001 also appeared in blood.

Clinical symptoms, serum thyroxine, TRAb, thyroid ultrasound and orbital computed tomography established diagnosis. Ten or more counts support this clonotype. Antigen: not known. V was trimmed by 2 bases and J by 1 base, leaving 5 bases between them. CDR3 length equals 13 residues. The germline gives CDR1 LNHDA, CDR2 SQIVND (reference sequence). Researchers took RNA transcripts and amplified the TCR beta CDR3 regions from them. HTBI primers drove first-round RT-PCR of the TCR CDR3. TCRdb re-called the multiplex PCR reads with MiXCR, one entry per CDR3 protein. In the table there are hundreds of thousands of distinct CDR3 sequences, approximately 14% of which are singletons.

The material sequenced was blood. The rearrangement uses TRBV19 and TRBJ1-1, with D unclear. The receptor comes from a woman in her late teens or twenties with Graves' hyperthyroidism that later progressed to Graves' ophthalmopathy. The CDR3 DNA is TGTGCCAGTAGTATAAATGCGAACACTGAAGCTTTCTTT. Encoded protein: CASSINANTEAFF.